One sample yielded the 19 T cell receptor beta chains listed below, sequenced in a study of shared clonotypes between healthy human individuals. TCRdb's copy holds only in-frame clones and misses some; the assay was immunoSEQ multiplex PCR. The sample has hundreds of thousands of clones; roughly 78% are singletons. The specimen sequenced was memory CD4+ T cells sorted from blood. Subset specified: CD45RA-negative fraction. All receptors come from a woman aged 25 to 39 in good health.

This clone was seen a few times. V and J are TRBV10-1 and TRBJ2-2; TRBD2 matches at 9 bases. The trim removed 5 bases at V and 7 bases at J, leaving 11 bases unmatched. The CDR3 is 16 residues long. Germline CDR1 is WNHNN and CDR2 is SYGVQD (reference sequence). CDR3 coding DNA: TGCGCCAGCAGTCCTTATAGCGGGAGAGGCGGCGGGGAGCTGTTTTTT. Translation gives CASSPYSGRGGGELFF.

The chain combines TRBV7-9 with TRBJ1-1; no firm D call. This CDR3 spans 14 amino acids. Between the trimmed V and J ends, which lost 2 bases and 0 bases, there was a span of 7 bases. Germline values: CDR1 SEHNR, CDR2 FQNEAQ (reference sequence). The CDR3: CASSLRELNTEAFF. CDR3 bases: TGTGCCAGCAGCTTAAGGGAGTTGAACACTGAAGCTTTCTTT.

J is TRBJ1-2 and V is TRBV2; 10 nucleotides match TRBD1. This CDR3 is built from 13 residues. Per germline, CDR1 SNHLY and CDR2 FYNNEI. With V trimmed by 6 bases and J by 3 bases, 1 base remained unmatched. For the CDR3, the DNA is TGTGCCAGCAGCGGGACAGGGGACTATGGCTACACCTTC. Its protein is CASSGTGDYGYTF.

This clone has only a few counts. This chain joins TRBV27 and TRBJ1-2; D call uncertain. CDR3 length equals 15 residues. V was shortened by 3 bases and J by 0 bases, with 11 bases between the two germline ends. Germline CDR1 MNHEY, CDR2 SMNVEV (reference sequence). The CDR3 DNA is TGTGCCAGCAGTTTGTTTTTCCAAGCTAACTATGGCTACACCTTC. It yields the protein CASSLFFQANYGYTF.

V gene TRBV19 combines with J gene TRBJ2-1; D gene ambiguous. CDR3 length: 15 amino acids. Trimming removed 2 bases at V and 0 bases at J, with 8 bases between. CDR1 is LNHDA and CDR2 is SQIVND in the germline V gene (reference sequence). CDR3 amino acids: CASSIQQSSYNEQFF. CDR3 nucleotide sequence: TGTGCCAGTAGTATACAACAGAGCTCCTACAATGAGCAGTTCTTC.

The CDR3 here is CASSLPGLAVYNEQFF. Here the CDR3 DNA reads TGTGCCAGCAGCTTACCGGGACTAGCGGTCTACAATGAGCAGTTCTTC. J is TRBJ2-1 and V is TRBV5-4; TRBD2 matches at 11 bases. J gave up 3 bases and V 2 bases, and 4 bases lay outside the gene matches. Germline V gives CDR1 SGHNT, CDR2 YYREEE (reference sequence). The CDR3 has 16 residues.

The chain has TRBV5-1 and TRBJ2-5; D possibly corresponds to TRBD2 (6 bases). CDR1 and CDR2 (germline): SGHRS, YFSETQ. The CDR3 covers 14 residues. Between the trimmed V and J ends, which lost 5 bases and 1 base, there was a span of 12 bases. CDR3 coding DNA: TGCGCCAGCAGAGTAGGGACTGCCCAAGAGACCCAGTACTTC. Translation: CASRVGTAQETQYF.

This rearrangement joins TRBV29-1 to TRBJ2-5; 8 bases are shared with TRBD1. The CDR3 sequence is 14 residues long. Germline loops: CDR1 SQVTM, CDR2 ANQGSEA. The junction had 8 bases not matched to a gene; V was cut back by 4 bases and J by 4 bases. As DNA, the CDR3 is TGCAGCGTTGGTCCGGGACAGGTCCCAGAGACCCAGTACTTC. Translation gives CSVGPGQVPETQYF.

This chain uses TRBV5-1 with TRBJ2-1; tentatively, D is TRBD1 (6 bases). Germline V lookup: CDR1 SGHRS, CDR2 YFSETQ. The CDR3 sequence is 14 residues long. Trimming pared 0 bases from V and 5 bases from J, leaving 9 bases between. Here the CDR3 reads CASSLGQANNEQFF. DNA for the CDR3: TGCGCCAGCAGCTTGGGACAGGCGAACAATGAGCAGTTCTTC.

A note on this clone: Other DNA sequences in the sample encode the same CDR3. The chain has TRBV20-1 and TRBJ2-5, with D perhaps matching TRBD1 (5 bases). Trimming removed 5 bases from V and 8 bases from J, with 9 bases in between. CDR3 length: 10 residues. Germline-derived CDR1 and CDR2 are DFQATT and SNEGSKA (reference sequence). The CDR3, as DNA: TGCAGTGCTCTAGGGGAAACCCAGTACTTC. Translating it yields CSALGETQYF.

The V call is TRBV5-4, the J call TRBJ2-1; 10 bases match TRBD2. This CDR3 contains 15 residues. With V trimmed by 6 bases and J by 0 bases, 3 bases remained unmatched. CDR1 SGHNT and CDR2 YYREEE come from the germline V gene (reference sequence). CDR3: CASNPSGSSYNEQFF. Written as DNA, the CDR3 is TGTGCCAGCAACCCTAGCGGGAGCTCCTACAATGAGCAGTTCTTC. The variable domain in full, completed from reference TRBV5-4 and TRBJ2-1, reads ETGVTQSPTHLIKTRGQQVTLRCSSQSGHNTVSWYQQALGQGPQFIFQYYREEENGRGNFPPRFSGLQFPNYSSELNVNALELDDSALYLCASNPSGSSYNEQFFGPGTRLTVL.

This chain joins TRBV5-4 and TRBJ2-5; weak D call: TRBD2 (5 bases). The CDR3 is made up of 13 amino acids. Germline CDR1 and CDR2: SGHNT and YYREEE (reference sequence). V was trimmed by 2 bases and J by 5 bases, leaving 10 bases between them. CDR3 sequence (DNA): TGTGCCAGCAGCTTCGGGGTATCGGAGACCCAGTACTTC. Translating it yields CASSFGVSETQYF.

The chain joins TRBV10-2 to TRBJ2-7; 7 bases line up with TRBD2. V lost 6 bases, J lost 2 bases, and 4 bases stayed unmatched. CDR3 length equals 13 residues. Germline assignment: CDR1 WSHSY and CDR2 SAAADI. The CDR3 DNA follows: TGCGCCAGCAGGGCCACTAGCGCCTACGAGCAGTACTTC. This translates into CASRATSAYEQYF.

This clone was counted between two and nine times. The J gene is TRBJ2-7, the V gene TRBV11-2; TRBD2 is a possible D gene (6 bases). With 5 bases removed from V and 2 bases from J, the gap between germline ends came to 13 bases. The germline V gene encodes CDR1 SGHAT and CDR2 FQNNGV. The CDR3 consists of 14 residues. CDR3 sequence reads: CASSPRRGTYEQYF. The CDR3 DNA sequence: TGTGCCAGCAGCCCGCGGCGGGGAACCTACGAGCAGTACTTC. The complete variable domain, with remaining parts taken from reference TRBV11-2 and TRBJ2-7, reads EAGVAQSPRYKIIEKRQSVAFWCNPISGHATLYWYQQILGQGPKLLIQFQNNGVVDDSQLPKDRFSAERLKGVDSTLKIQPAKLEDSAVYLCASSPRRGTYEQYFGPGTRLTVT.

The chain joins TRBV2 to TRBJ2-7; D is unresolved. The V gene's germline CDR1 is SNHLY and CDR2 FYNNEI. CDR3 length: 11 amino acids. V was trimmed by 6 bases and J by 3 bases, leaving 6 bases between them. The CDR3: CASRRHYEQYF. CDR3 nucleotide sequence: TGTGCCAGCAGGAGACACTACGAGCAGTACTTC. Based on the CDR3 plus reference TRBV2 and TRBJ2-7, the full variable domain is EPEVTQTPSHQVTQMGQEVILRCVPISNHLYFYWYRQILGQKVEFLVSFYNNEISEKSEIFDDQFSVERPDGSNFTLKIRSTKLEDSAMYFCASRRHYEQYFGPGTRLTVT.

This clone showed up many times. This rearrangement joins TRBV2 to TRBJ2-6, with D tentatively TRBD2 (5 bases). Trimming cost V 6 bases and J 1 base, with 13 bases left between them. The CDR3 extends over 16 amino acids. Germline V lookup: CDR1 SNHLY, CDR2 FYNNEI. The CDR3, as DNA: TGTGCCAGCAGGAGTGGGAGTGGGTCTGGGGCCAACGTCCTGACTTTC. Encoded protein: CASRSGSGSGANVLTF.

The gene calls are TRBV5-1 and TRBJ1-2, with D tentatively TRBD1 (6 bases). The CDR3 is 13 amino acids. Trimming stripped 4 bases from V and 2 bases from J, with 9 bases between. Germline lookup yields CDR1 SGHRS and CDR2 YFSETQ. This CDR3 reads CASSETGNYGYTF. The DNA of the CDR3 is TGCGCCAGCAGCGAAACAGGGAACTATGGCTACACCTTC.

There are many counts of this clone. Other DNA sequences in the sample encode the same CDR3. The rearrangement uses TRBV7-7 and TRBJ2-2; D is unresolved. The CDR3 has 13 residues. With 5 bases removed from V and 5 bases from J, the gap between germline ends came to 9 bases. Germline V gives CDR1 SSHAT, CDR2 FNYEAQ (reference sequence). CDR3 in amino acids: CASSPRRTGELFF. The CDR3 coding sequence is TGTGCCAGCAGCCCCCGCCGGACCGGGGAGCTGTTTTTT.

The V gene is TRBV5-1, the J gene TRBJ2-3; D is uncertain. Per the germline V gene, CDR1 is SGHRS and CDR2 is YFSETQ. The germline V and J ends were trimmed by 0 bases and 0 bases, with 11 bases remaining between them. This CDR3 has 16 residues. In DNA form, the CDR3 reads TGCGCCAGCAGCTTGGCCCTGGCGGCCAGCACAGATACGCAGTATTTT. The encoded protein is CASSLALAASTDTQYF. The full variable domain, completed using reference TRBV5-1 and TRBJ2-3, is KAGVTQTPRYLIKTRGQQVTLSCSPISGHRSVSWYQQTPGQGLQFLFEYFSETQRNKGNFPGRFSGRQFSNSRSEMNVSTLELGDSALYLCASSLALAASTDTQYFGPGTRLTVL.